Below, 12 T cell receptor beta chains from the same sample are listed, as sequenced in a study of blood T cell repertoires in COVID-19. The repertoire was sequenced with immunoSEQ multiplex PCR; TCRdb's copy has only in-frame clones and lacks some. The data show approximately 170,000 clones, with 65% to 85% seen just once and approximately 2.6% held by the top ten. Material for sequencing was peripheral blood. Receptors originate from a human donor with acute or convalescent COVID-19. The donor label of this sample is uncertain.

The V and J genes are TRBV2 and TRBJ1-2; 7 bases line up with TRBD1. Germline CDR1 reads SNHLY; CDR2 reads FYNNEI. V gave up 9 bases and J gave up 7 bases; unmatched junction bases: 11. The CDR3 sequence is 13 residues long. The CDR3 protein is CASSLTGQSGYTF. The CDR3, as DNA: TGTGCCAGTTCTTTGACAGGGCAGAGTGGCTACACCTTC.

The chain recombines TRBV9 with TRBJ2-3, with TRBD2 matching 10 bases. The germline V gene encodes CDR1 SGDLS and CDR2 YYNGEE. The J segment lost 5 bases and the V segment lost 3 bases, leaving 12 bases of the junction unmatched. The CDR3 runs to 17 residues. CDR3 amino acids: CASSGGASGGTGDTQYF. The CDR3 coding sequence is TGTGCCAGCAGCGGGGGTGCTAGCGGGGGAACAGGAGATACGCAGTATTTT.

For the CDR3, the DNA is TGTGCCAGCAGCCCGGGGGAAGCAAACTCAGATACGCAGTATTTT. Residues: CASSPGEANSDTQYF. The chain employs TRBV7-9 and TRBJ2-3, with D possibly matching TRBD2 (6 bases). CDR1 is SEHNR and CDR2 is FQNEAQ in the germline V gene (reference sequence). CDR3 length: 15 amino acids. With 5 bases removed from V and 4 bases from J, the gap between germline ends came to 16 bases.

On this clone itself: Other DNA sequences of this sample code for an identical CDR3. The DNA for the CDR3 is TGTGCCAGCAGAACTGGACAGAACTATGGCTACACCTTC. Its protein is CASRTGQNYGYTF. This chain links TRBV6-5 with TRBJ1-2; D perhaps matches TRBD1 (6 bases). This CDR3 has 13 residues. Germline loops: CDR1 MNHEY, CDR2 SVGAGI. V was pared by 6 bases and J by 2 bases, with 10 bases between.

This clone showed up just a few times. The rearrangement uses TRBV3-1 (or the pseudogene TRBV3-2) and TRBJ2-1, with TRBD2 as a possible D gene (6 bases). The CDR3 has 12 amino acids. V was shortened by 4 bases and J by 9 bases, with 10 bases between the two germline ends. CDR1 and CDR2 from the germline V gene are LGHDT and YNNKEL (reference sequence). In nucleotides, the CDR3 is TGTGCCAGCAGCCCTCTCGGGGGTGAGCAGTTCTTC. Amino acid sequence: CASSPLGGEQFF.

This sequence joins TRBV10-3 and TRBJ2-3; D is possibly TRBD2 (6 bases). This CDR3 is 14 amino acids long. Germline V gene data show CDR1 as ENHRY and CDR2 as SYGVKD. Trimming took 4 bases from V and 2 from J, leaving 10 bases between them. CDR3 nucleotide sequence: TGTGCCATCAGTGGACTAGGGATCACAGATACGCAGTATTTT. Protein: CAISGLGITDTQYF.

This clone has just one count. The genes are TRBV19 and TRBJ1-4; tentative D call: TRBD1 (6 bases). The CDR3 totals 15 residues. The V gene lost 4 bases and the J gene lost 8 bases, with 17 bases spanning the gap. Germline CDR1 LNHDA, CDR2 SQIVND (reference sequence). In DNA, the CDR3 is TGTGCCAGTAGTACTCGGACAGCTGGGGACGAAAAACTGTTTTTT. This gives the protein CASSTRTAGDEKLFF.

This clone has a single count. J is TRBJ2-1 and V is TRBV27; D gene unclear. This CDR3 has 13 residues. Germline values: CDR1 MNHEY, CDR2 SMNVEV (reference sequence). V lost 2 bases, J lost 14 bases, and 16 bases lay in between. The CDR3 nucleotides are TGTGCCAGCAGTTTAGAGGCCGCATCGAAGGAGTTCTTC. Residues: CASSLEAASKEFF.

The chain couples TRBV30 to TRBJ2-4, with TRBD1 matching over 8 bases. The CDR3 covers 13 residues. After removal of 1 base from V and 11 bases from J, the junction contained 7 bases not matched to a gene. The V gene's germline CDR1 is GTSNPN and CDR2 SVGIG (reference sequence). In nucleotides, the CDR3 is TGTGCCTGGAGTGGGGAACAGGGGGTTTTTCAGTACTTC. Protein sequence: CAWSGEQGVFQYF.

This clone has more than one count but fewer than ten. The V call is TRBV5-1, the J call TRBJ2-7, with 7 bases that match TRBD1. The J segment lost 3 bases and the V segment lost 2 bases, leaving 5 bases of the junction unmatched. Germline values: CDR1 SGHRS, CDR2 YFSETQ. CDR3 length: 14 residues. The CDR3 DNA reads TGCGCCAGCAGCTTCCGGGACAGCTACTACGAGCAGTACTTC. Translated: CASSFRDSYYEQYF.

This sequence joins TRBV9 and TRBJ2-7, with 7 bases fitting TRBD1. Germline V gene lookup returns CDR1 SGDLS and CDR2 YYNGEE. The trim removed 0 bases at V and 3 bases at J, leaving 3 bases unmatched. This CDR3 spans 14 amino acids. CDR3: CASSVGGQLYEQYF. For the CDR3, the DNA is TGTGCCAGCAGCGTAGGGGGACAGCTCTACGAGCAGTACTTC.

The chain links TRBV2 to TRBJ1-1, with 11 bases that match TRBD1. Germline CDR1 and CDR2: SNHLY and FYNNEI. V shed 7 bases and J 1 base; nucleotides not matched to a gene: 5. The CDR3 runs to 15 residues. CDR3 region: CASTQDRGQNTEAFF. In DNA form, the CDR3 reads TGTGCCAGCACCCAGGACAGGGGGCAGAACACTGAAGCTTTCTTT.